These 20 T cell receptor beta chains share one sample of origin, sequenced in a study of a mutant IDH1 vaccine in newly diagnosed glioma. These receptors' antigens are unknown. Time point reported: week 11, during vaccination. One vaccine dose held 300 ug of mutant IDH1 20-mer peptide and came with topical imiquimod. Some clones are missing from TCRdb's copy, which holds only in-frame ones; the method was immunoSEQ multiplex PCR. The sample holds 20,000 to 25,000 clones; roughly two thirds are singletons and the top ten take 11%. Sequencing used peripheral blood mononuclear cells (PBMCs), obtained from a glioma patient whose treatment included an IDH1 peptide vaccine. The receptors derive from a man between 18 and 29 years old with glioma. Some clones in this sample may be carry-over from other donors' samples.

CDR3 loop: CASSFVVLAGGPETQYF. The CDR3, as DNA: TGTGCCAGCAGCTTCGTCGTCCTAGCGGGAGGGCCAGAGACCCAGTACTTC. The rearrangement links TRBV5-6 to TRBJ2-5, with 12 nucleotides matching TRBD2. J was trimmed by 4 bases and V by 2 bases; bases with no gene match: 9. The CDR3 contains 17 residues. Germline V lookup: CDR1 SGHDT, CDR2 YYEEEE. Looking up the rest from reference TRBV5-6 and TRBJ2-5 gives the full variable domain: DAGVTQSPTHLIKTRGQQVTLRCSPKSGHDTVSWYQQALGQGPQFIFQYYEEEERQRGNFPDRFSGHQFPNYSSELNVNALLLGDSALYLCASSFVVLAGGPETQYFGPGTRLLVL.

This rearrangement joins TRBV5-6 to TRBJ2-1; D might be TRBD1 (6 bases). The V gene's germline CDR1 is SGHDT and CDR2 YYEEEE. The CDR3 covers 12 residues. Trimming removed 6 bases from V and 7 bases from J, with 11 bases in between. CDR3 coding DNA: TGTGCCAGCATGGGGGCAGGGAATGAGCAGTTCTTC. This gives the protein CASMGAGNEQFF.

V gene TRBV27 combines with J gene TRBJ1-1; a possible D gene is TRBD1 (5 bases). Trimming stripped 3 bases from V and 4 bases from J, with 9 bases between. Per the germline V gene, CDR1 is MNHEY and CDR2 is SMNVEV (reference sequence). There are 13 residues in the CDR3. The CDR3 is CASSLVGGTEAFF. The CDR3, as DNA: TGTGCCAGCAGTTTGGTGGGGGGCACTGAAGCTTTCTTT.

The genes are TRBV6-5 and TRBJ2-3, with D unclear. Trimming shortened V by 2 bases and J by 2 bases, and 5 bases separated the two germline ends. This CDR3 is built from 13 residues. Germline V gene data show CDR1 as MNHEY and CDR2 as SVGAGI. CDR3 nucleotides: TGTGCCAGCAGTTACGATTCCACAGATACGCAGTATTTT. This codes for CASSYDSTDTQYF.

V and J are TRBV7-8 and TRBJ2-5, with 8 bases aligning to TRBD2. Germline V gives CDR1 SGHVS, CDR2 FQNEAQ. The CDR3 runs to 14 residues. V trimming: 5 bases; J trimming: 5 bases; junction bases outside the gene matches: 7. The DNA of the CDR3 is TGTGCCAGCAGCACCGGCCGGGGGGGCGAGACCCAGTACTTC. Translating it yields CASSTGRGGETQYF.

Only a few counts were recorded for this clone. The CDR3 loop reads CASSIFGPSNQPQHF. Written as DNA, the CDR3 is TGTGCCAGCAGTATTTTCGGGCCTAGCAATCAGCCCCAGCATTTT. J is TRBJ1-5 and V is TRBV6-4; D remains ambiguous. V lost 5 bases and J lost 0, with 11 bases in between. The CDR3 sequence is 15 residues long. Germline loops: CDR1 MRHNA, CDR2 SNTAGT.

The rearrangement uses TRBV5-5 and TRBJ2-2, with D possibly TRBD2 on 5 matching bases. Trimming left V 6 bases short and J 6 bases short, with 12 bases between. CDR1 is SGHKS, CDR2 YYEKEE, per germline (reference sequence). There are 13 residues in the CDR3. CDR3 in amino acids: CASNLLVAGELFF. The CDR3 bases are TGTGCCAGCAACCTACTAGTGGCCGGGGAGCTGTTTTTT.

The genes are TRBV29-1 and TRBJ2-3; possible D gene TRBD2, 5 bases. The CDR3 covers 12 residues. Germline assignment: CDR1 SQVTM and CDR2 ANQGSEA. V was pared by 4 bases and J by 2 bases, with 7 bases between. In DNA, the CDR3 is TGCAGCGTTGGTGACTACACAGATACGCAGTATTTT. It encodes CSVGDYTDTQYF.

The chain links TRBV7-2 to TRBJ2-6; D gene uncertain. Trimming removed 11 bases at V and 5 bases at J, with 16 bases between. Germline assignment: CDR1 SGHTA and CDR2 FQGNSA. The CDR3 spans 14 residues. This CDR3 reads CAHGPPGRANVLTF. CDR3 nucleotide sequence: TGTGCCCACGGGCCCCCTGGTCGGGCCAACGTCCTGACTTTC. Full variable domain (missing parts from reference TRBV7-2 and TRBJ2-6): GAGVSQSPSNKVTEKGKDVELRCDPISGHTALYWYRQSLGQGLEFLIYFQGNSAPDKSGLPSDRFSAERTGGSVSTLTIQRTQQEDSAVYLCAHGPPGRANVLTFGAGSRLTVL.

The rearrangement joins TRBV28 to TRBJ1-4; D is possibly TRBD1 (5 bases). The CDR3 loop spans 13 amino acids. The germline V gene has CDR1 MDHEN and CDR2 SYDVKM. V was cut by 10 bases and J by 5 bases, with 14 bases left in between. The CDR3 region is CATRDRYNEKLFF. The CDR3 nucleotides read TGTGCCACCAGGGACCGATACAATGAAAAACTGTTTTTT.

V usage is TRBV19 and J usage is TRBJ2-2, with D perhaps given as TRBD1 or TRBD2 (7 bases each). Germline V gene sequence: CDR1 LNHDA, CDR2 SQIVND (reference sequence). V lost 4 bases and J 1 base, leaving 16 bases between the germline ends. The CDR3 consists of 17 residues. The CDR3, as DNA: TGTGCCAGTAGTAGGGGGAGGGGGGACAGGAACACCGGGGAGCTGTTTTTT. Its protein is CASSRGRGDRNTGELFF. The variable domain in full, with the rest retrieved from reference TRBV19 and TRBJ2-2, is DGGITQSPKYLFRKEGQNVTLSCEQNLNHDAMYWYRQDPGQGLRLIYYSQIVNDFQKGDIAEGYSVSREKKESFPLTVTSAQKNPTAFYLCASSRGRGDRNTGELFFGEGSRLTVL.

This clone has just one count. The CDR3 coding sequence is TGCGCCAGCAGCGCAGGGAGAATTGGGGCTGGCTCCTACAATGAGCAGTTCTTC. Encoded protein: CASSAGRIGAGSYNEQFF. The chain links TRBV5-1 to TRBJ2-1, with D perhaps matching TRBD1 or TRBD2 (5 bases each). The CDR3 is made up of 18 amino acids. V was trimmed by 4 bases and J by 0 bases, leaving 20 bases between them. Germline V gene sequence: CDR1 SGHRS, CDR2 YFSETQ.

In its sample, this clone was seen a few times. This chain joins TRBV9 and TRBJ2-2; D call uncertain. The CDR3 is made up of 16 amino acids. The V end lost 0 bases, the J end lost 0 bases, and 9 bases lay between the germline ends. Germline CDR1 SGDLS, CDR2 YYNGEE. The CDR3 here is CASSVDSTANTGELFF. The CDR3 DNA reads as TGTGCCAGCAGCGTAGACTCGACGGCGAACACCGGGGAGCTGTTTTTT.

The chain is built from TRBV10-3 and TRBJ2-2; the D gene is possibly TRBD1 (6 bases). Per germline, CDR1 ENHRY and CDR2 SYGVKD. Trimming took off 4 bases at V and 4 bases at J, with 10 bases between the two ends. The CDR3 consists of 14 residues. In DNA form, the CDR3 reads TGTGCCATCAGTGTAGGGACAACCACCGGGGAGCTGTTTTTT. It yields the protein CAISVGTTTGELFF.

The rearrangement joins TRBV13 to TRBJ1-1; a possible D gene is TRBD1 (5 bases). CDR3 length: 15 residues. Germline-derived CDR1 and CDR2 are PRHDT and FYEKMQ (reference sequence). Trimming removed 5 bases from V and 7 bases from J, with 20 bases in between. CDR3 DNA: TGTGCCAGCAGCCCCCCTTGGGGGGTTAAAGGTGAAGCTTTCTTT. Protein product: CASSPPWGVKGEAFF.

Only one count was recorded for this clone. This CDR3 reads CASSSGQGRETQYF. In DNA, the CDR3 is TGTGCCAGCAGCTCCGGACAGGGTAGGGAGACCCAGTACTTC. The V gene is TRBV13, the J gene TRBJ2-5; TRBD1 agrees at 8 bases. Germline values: CDR1 PRHDT, CDR2 FYEKMQ (reference sequence). V shed 4 bases, J shed 5 bases, and the junction held 6 bases outside the gene matches. The CDR3 runs 14 residues.

This clone was detected a few times. The gene calls are TRBV6-6 and TRBJ1-1, with 12 bases identical to TRBD1. Unmatched junction bases numbered 6, after V lost 10 bases and J lost 0 bases. CDR1 MNHNY and CDR2 SVGAGI come from the germline V gene (reference sequence). The CDR3 length is 15 residues. The CDR3: CATRDRGLLNTEAFF. CDR3 DNA: TGTGCCACCCGGGACAGGGGGCTTTTGAACACTGAAGCTTTCTTT.

The rearrangement links TRBV19 to TRBJ1-5; D not certain. V lost 3 bases to trimming and J lost 5 bases, with 14 bases between them. The CDR3 totals 15 residues. Germline CDR1 LNHDA, CDR2 SQIVND (reference sequence). The CDR3 DNA reads as TGTGCCAGTAGTATTGCCAGGATCCGTGATCAGCCCCAGCATTTT. It encodes CASSIARIRDQPQHF.

The chain has TRBV7-2 and TRBJ2-7; possible D gene TRBD2, 6 bases. This CDR3 has 14 amino acids. CDR1 is SGHTA and CDR2 is FQGNSA in the germline V gene. V dropped 1 base and J dropped 2 bases, with 9 bases sitting between them. DNA of the CDR3: TGTGCCAGCAGCTTAGGCGGGGCCACCTACGAGCAGTACTTC. Protein sequence: CASSLGGATYEQYF.

This clone has just a few counts. The chain has TRBV7-2 and TRBJ1-1, with D unresolved. CDR3 length equals 15 residues. V lost 2 bases, J lost 0 bases, and 10 bases lay in between. Germline CDR1 is SGHTA and CDR2 is FQGNSA. CDR3 sequence: CASSLTQTLNTEAFF. CDR3 DNA: TGTGCCAGCAGCTTAACCCAAACTTTGAACACTGAAGCTTTCTTT. Together with reference TRBV7-2 and TRBJ1-1, the CDR3 gives the full variable domain: GAGVSQSPSNKVTEKGKDVELRCDPISGHTALYWYRQSLGQGLEFLIYFQGNSAPDKSGLPSDRFSAERTGGSVSTLTIQRTQQEDSAVYLCASSLTQTLNTEAFFGQGTRLTVV.